Shown below are 21 T cell receptor beta chains from a single sample sequenced in a study of CD8+ T cells in alopecia areata (dated by TCRdb to between 2018 and 2020). Receptors were amplified or captured by the immunoSEQ multiplex PCR assay. For TCR sequencing, RNA was extracted from every sample and reverse transcribed into cDNA to serve as template. What TCRdb holds here is the immuneACCESS table cut down to in-frame rearrangements. Part of the clones is not present; checked against another copy, under half of the missing clones reflect an unresolved V gene, and the others are unexplained. The sample profile shows around 60,000 clones; 44% of them were found once. Roughly 51% of the sample belongs to the ten largest clones. Input material: NKG2D-low CD8+ T cells sorted from blood. The cell subset or site label, read with the paper, signifies: sorted CD8+ NKG2D-low blood T cells. All receptors derive from a human donor with alopecia areata.

V is TRBV29-1 and J is TRBJ2-1, with D unresolved. Germline V gene sequence: CDR1 SQVTM, CDR2 ANQGSEA. The CDR3 spans 15 residues. V was trimmed by 0 bases and J by 5 bases, leaving 14 bases between them. The CDR3 DNA sequence: TGCAGCGTTGAAGATCCCTGGCAGGTTAACAATGAGCAGTTCTTC. It specifies CSVEDPWQVNNEQFF.

V gene TRBV27 combines with J gene TRBJ2-7, with D perhaps TRBD2 (6 bases). V dropped 4 bases and J dropped 5 bases, with 12 bases sitting between them. Germline CDR1 reads MNHEY; CDR2 reads SMNVEV (reference sequence). This CDR3 has 13 amino acids. CDR3: CASSYGRSDEQYF. CDR3 nucleotides: TGTGCCAGCAGTTACGGGAGAAGTGACGAGCAGTACTTC.

V gene TRBV4-3 combines with J gene TRBJ2-3, with D hard to call. The CDR3 is 14 amino acids. Per germline, CDR1 LGHNA and CDR2 YSLEER. Trimming cost V 1 base and J 2 bases, with 7 bases left between them. CDR3 region: CASSQGVLTDTQYF. The CDR3 DNA sequence: TGCGCCAGCAGCCAAGGAGTCCTCACAGATACGCAGTATTTT.

The sample holds a few counts of this clone. The V call is TRBV29-1, the J call TRBJ1-2; 12 nucleotides match TRBD1. J lost 8 bases, V lost 0 bases, and 7 bases had no gene match. Germline CDR1 SQVTM, CDR2 ANQGSEA. This CDR3 comprises 15 residues. DNA for the CDR3: TGCAGCGTTGAAGATCGGGACAGGGGGCGCAGAGGCTACACCTTC. Its protein product is CSVEDRDRGRRGYTF.

J is TRBJ1-1 and V is TRBV9; perhaps TRBD1 as D (5 bases). The V gene lost 2 bases and the J gene lost 5 bases, with 10 bases spanning the gap. CDR1 and CDR2 (germline): SGDLS, YYNGEE. The CDR3 is 13 amino acids. The CDR3 bases are TGTGCCAGCAGCGTGGGGGGAAAAACTGAAGCTTTCTTT. Residues: CASSVGGKTEAFF.

V usage is TRBV27 and J usage is TRBJ2-7; TRBD1 matches at 9 bases. The V segment lost 6 bases and the J segment 5 bases; nucleotides outside the gene matches: 8. This CDR3 contains 14 residues. Germline V lookup: CDR1 MNHEY, CDR2 SMNVEV (reference sequence). DNA for the CDR3: TGTGCCAGCAGCTGGACAGGGGAGGACCACGAGCAGTACTTC. It yields the protein CASSWTGEDHEQYF.

J is TRBJ2-5 and V is TRBV9, with 7 bases fitting TRBD1. V lost 2 bases, J lost 4 bases, and 14 bases stayed unmatched. This CDR3 comprises 17 residues. The V gene's germline CDR1 is SGDLS and CDR2 YYNGEE. The CDR3 is CASSVRFGETGPETQYF. CDR3 coding DNA: TGTGCCAGCAGCGTGAGGTTTGGGGAGACAGGGCCAGAGACCCAGTACTTC.

The V call is TRBV7-3, the J call TRBJ1-1; 8 bases align to TRBD1. This CDR3 has 14 amino acids. From germline, CDR1 is SGHTA and CDR2 FQGTGA. The trim removed 5 bases at V and 4 bases at J, leaving 6 bases unmatched. The CDR3 DNA reads TGTGCCAGCAGCCTGGGACAGGAGGGCACTGAAGCTTTCTTT. This encodes CASSLGQEGTEAFF.

A single count supports this clone. The chain recombines TRBV5-1 with TRBJ2-7, with D maybe TRBD2 (5 bases). The V and J ends lost 5 bases and 5 bases respectively, with 14 bases between them. Looked up from germline, CDR1 is SGHRS and CDR2 is YFSETQ. The CDR3 runs to 13 residues. This CDR3 reads CASRHPAGNEQYF. The DNA for the CDR3 is TGCGCCAGCAGACATCCTGCCGGGAACGAGCAGTACTTC.

The chain joins TRBV4-3 to TRBJ2-3, with TRBD2 matching 7 bases. The CDR3 covers 15 residues. Germline CDR1 and CDR2: LGHNA and YSLEER. Trimming cost V 4 bases and J 2 bases; bases outside gene matches: 6. CDR3 bases: TGCGCCAGCAGCCTCGTGGCGGGGGACACAGATACGCAGTATTTT. Its protein product is CASSLVAGDTDTQYF.

This clone was observed many times. V and J are TRBV13 and TRBJ2-7; 7 nucleotides line up with TRBD1. The germline V gene encodes CDR1 PRHDT and CDR2 FYEKMQ (reference sequence). The length of the CDR3 is 16 residues. V shed 1 base, J shed 0 bases, and the junction held 6 bases outside the gene matches. The CDR3 DNA follows: TGTGCCAGCAGCTTAGCGAGGACAGGACTCTCCTACGAGCAGTACTTC. This translates into CASSLARTGLSYEQYF.

The chain joins TRBV4-3 to TRBJ2-3; TRBD2 matches at 9 bases. The CDR3 spans 18 residues. The V segment lost 4 bases and the J segment 2 bases; nucleotides outside the gene matches: 13. Germline CDR1 reads LGHNA; CDR2 reads YSLEER. CDR3 region: CASSPEVAAGGLTDTQYF. DNA of the CDR3: TGCGCCAGCAGCCCCGAAGTGGCAGCGGGGGGTCTCACAGATACGCAGTATTTT.

The chain couples TRBV5-4 to TRBJ2-3; 7 positions agree with TRBD2. CDR3 length: 14 amino acids. Trimming removed 2 bases from V and 4 bases from J; junction bases left unmatched: 4. Looked up from germline, CDR1 is SGHNT and CDR2 is YYREEE (reference sequence). The CDR3 here is CASSLAGPSDTQYF. CDR3 nucleotide sequence: TGTGCCAGCAGCTTAGCGGGGCCCTCAGATACGCAGTATTTT.

The chain has TRBV29-1 and TRBJ2-2; no reliable D call. This CDR3 comprises 14 residues. Germline V gene lookup returns CDR1 SQVTM and CDR2 ANQGSEA. Trimming took off 5 bases at V and 0 bases at J, with 10 bases between the two ends. CDR3 sequence (DNA): TGCAGCGTTTACAGAAATCCGAACACCGGGGAGCTGTTTTTT. Its translation: CSVYRNPNTGELFF.

The V call is TRBV29-1, the J call TRBJ2-7; maybe TRBD2 (5 bases). The CDR3 sequence is 13 residues long. Trimming removed 6 bases at V and 2 bases at J, with 14 bases between. Germline CDR1 and CDR2: SQVTM and ANQGSEA. CDR3 nucleotide sequence: TGCAGCGTCGCCGGGAAAACACCCTACGAGCAGTACTTC. It specifies CSVAGKTPYEQYF.

This clone was observed a handful of times. The chain has TRBV2 and TRBJ1-5; a weak D match, TRBD1 (5 bases). Germline-derived CDR1 and CDR2 are SNHLY and FYNNEI. Trimming removed 9 bases from V and 9 bases from J, with 21 bases in between. There are 14 residues in the CDR3. CDR3 region: CASEPGPISGPQHF. DNA for the CDR3: TGTGCCAGTGAACCGGGACCGATCTCGGGGCCCCAGCATTTT.

The V call is TRBV6-5, the J call TRBJ2-1; D possibly uses TRBD1 or TRBD2 (6 bases each). V lost 0 bases and J 8 bases, leaving 11 bases between the germline ends. The V gene's germline CDR1 is MNHEY and CDR2 SVGAGI. The CDR3 extends over 14 amino acids. CDR3 in DNA: TGTGCCAGCAGTTACTCGACCGGGGGCGATGAGCAGTTCTTC. Protein product: CASSYSTGGDEQFF.

The chain links TRBV5-1 to TRBJ2-7, with 7 nucleotides matching TRBD1. Germline V gives CDR1 SGHRS, CDR2 YFSETQ. Trimming removed 1 base from V and 1 base from J; junction bases left unmatched: 5. The CDR3 contains 15 residues. The chain's CDR3 is CASSLTRQGSYEQYF. The CDR3 coding sequence is TGCGCCAGCAGCTTGACGAGACAGGGTTCCTACGAGCAGTACTTC.

The rearrangement uses TRBV6-5 and TRBJ2-4, with D hard to call. V was pared by 0 bases and J by 5 bases, with 11 bases between. The CDR3 loop spans 15 amino acids. The V gene's germline CDR1 is MNHEY and CDR2 SVGAGI. The CDR3 coding sequence is TGTGCCAGCAGTTACTCGACCGAACGGCAAAACATTCAGTACTTC. It is translated as CASSYSTERQNIQYF.

The CDR3 here is CASSVAGLARSQETQYF. CDR3 nucleotide sequence: TGTGCCAGCAGCGTCGCTGGACTAGCGAGGTCACAAGAGACCCAGTACTTC. The chain combines TRBV9 with TRBJ2-5, with 9 bases aligning to TRBD2. The CDR3 runs to 17 residues. The V segment lost 2 bases and the J segment 2 bases; nucleotides outside the gene matches: 10. CDR1 and CDR2 (germline): SGDLS, YYNGEE.

This clone was detected a few times. This chain connects TRBV29-1 to TRBJ1-1; no definite D call. CDR3 length equals 14 residues. Germline V gene data show CDR1 as SQVTM and CDR2 as ANQGSEA. Trimming removed 4 bases at V and 1 base at J, with 13 bases between. The CDR3: CSVVRDGRNTEAFF. Here the CDR3 DNA reads TGCAGCGTTGTTAGAGACGGAAGGAACACTGAAGCTTTCTTT.